Listed here are 12 T cell receptor beta chains from one sample, sequenced in a study of post-analysis software for immune sequencing data. No antigen has been assigned to these receptors. Regarding the study as a whole: Five or six TRBV segments, TRBV5-6, TRBV5-1 and TRBV20-1 among them, were found more frequent in patients than controls.

Built from TCR beta cDNA, the libraries had unique molecular identifiers in them. One entry per CDR3 protein, called by TCRdb with MiXCR from the PCR reads. The sample contains some 800,000 distinct CDR3 sequences, 40% to 55% of which appear only once. What was sequenced was blood. Receptors were obtained from a girl aged 5-17 years with multiple sclerosis.

The chain links TRBV12-3 or TRBV12-4 to TRBJ2-7; D call uncertain. The V and J ends lost 3 bases and 2 bases respectively, with 8 bases between them. The CDR3 loop spans 13 amino acids. The CDR3 region is CASSLVSTYEQYF. In nucleotides, the CDR3 is TGTGCCAGCAGTTTGGTGTCTACCTACGAGCAGTACTTC.

V usage is TRBV6-5 and J usage is TRBJ2-1; 13 positions match TRBD2. The germline V gene has CDR1 MNHEY and CDR2 SVGAGI. V lost 6 bases and J lost 7; bases outside the gene matches: 15. This CDR3 contains 18 residues. CDR3 sequence: CASSYGLAGAGGVNEQFF. CDR3 sequence (DNA): TGTGCCAGCAGCTACGGACTAGCGGGAGCGGGGGGAGTTAATGAGCAGTTCTTC.

The chain's CDR3 is CSVEKESRFYGYTF. DNA of the CDR3: TGCAGCGTTGAAAAAGAGTCGAGATTTTATGGCTACACCTTC. J is TRBJ1-2 and V is TRBV29-1, with D uncertain. Germline-derived CDR1 and CDR2 are SQVTM and ANQGSEA. V lost 2 bases to trimming and J lost 5 bases, with 15 bases between them. This CDR3 spans 14 amino acids.

The J gene is TRBJ2-5, the V gene TRBV24-1, with 7 bases identical to TRBD1. This CDR3 has 16 residues. With 4 bases clipped from V and 5 bases from J, the junction kept 12 bases outside the gene matches. Germline V gives CDR1 KGHDR, CDR2 SFDVKD. The CDR3 is CATSEPRQGVGETQYF. For the CDR3, the DNA is TGTGCCACCAGTGAGCCTAGACAGGGAGTGGGGGAGACCCAGTACTTC.

The gene calls are TRBV20-1 and TRBJ1-1; a weak D match, TRBD1 (5 bases). Germline assignment: CDR1 DFQATT and CDR2 SNEGSKA (reference sequence). CDR3 length equals 13 residues. V was trimmed by 3 bases and J by 5 bases, leaving 13 bases between them. The CDR3 region has the DNA TGCAGTGCTAGGTGGGGTCCAGGGACTGAAGCTTTCTTT. It yields the protein CSARWGPGTEAFF.

The rearrangement uses TRBV15 and TRBJ2-7, with D possibly matching TRBD1 (6 bases). The CDR3 has 14 residues. The V end lost 8 bases, the J end lost 5 bases, and 19 bases lay between the germline ends. Germline CDR1 LNHNV, CDR2 YYDKDF (reference sequence). The CDR3 is CATRHTGFGDEQYF. CDR3 sequence (DNA): TGTGCCACCCGACATACAGGGTTTGGGGACGAGCAGTACTTC.

The chain uses TRBV20-1 and TRBJ2-1; a weak D match, TRBD2 (5 bases). Deletions cut 3 bases from V and 0 bases from J, with 12 bases between. Germline V lookup: CDR1 DFQATT, CDR2 SNEGSKA (reference sequence). The CDR3 loop spans 15 amino acids. CDR3 sequence (DNA): TGCAGTGCTAGTGAAGCGGTTAACTCCTACAATGAGCAGTTCTTC. Protein sequence: CSASEAVNSYNEQFF.

The chain carries TRBV7-9 and TRBJ2-1; 11 positions match TRBD1. The V segment lost 4 bases and the J segment 7 bases; nucleotides outside the gene matches: 9. Germline CDR1 SEHNR, CDR2 FQNEAQ (reference sequence). This CDR3 region has 16 residues. The DNA for the CDR3 is TGTGCCAGCAGCTCCCCGGGACAGGGGGTTGTAAATGAGCAGTTCTTC. Translation: CASSSPGQGVVNEQFF.

This sequence joins TRBV10-3 and TRBJ1-5, with D possibly TRBD1 on 6 matching bases. Germline CDR1 reads ENHRY; CDR2 reads SYGVKD. This CDR3 has 13 residues. The V and J ends lost 3 bases and 6 bases respectively, with 9 bases between them. CDR3 loop: CAISEQTGQPQHF. The CDR3 DNA reads TGTGCCATCAGTGAACAGACAGGTCAGCCCCAGCATTTT.

Regarding this clonotype: A much larger clone differs from this one at a single base, so this may be a read error. V and J are TRBV29-1 and TRBJ2-4, with TRBD1 matching over 7 bases. CDR3 length: 13 amino acids. CDR1 is SQVTM, CDR2 ANQGSEA, per germline. The CDR3, as DNA: TGCAGCGCTGAACAGGGGGCCAAAAACATTCAGTACTTC. Encoded protein: CSAEQGAKNIQYF.

This sequence joins TRBV5-1 and TRBJ2-1; 10 bases align to TRBD2. The length of the CDR3 is 16 residues. The germline V gene has CDR1 SGHRS and CDR2 YFSETQ. J lost 8 bases, V lost 1 base, and 9 bases had no gene match. CDR3 nucleotide sequence: TGCGCCAGCAGCTTGAGATTTTTAGCGGGAGGCGATGAGCAGTTCTTC. Translated: CASSLRFLAGGDEQFF.

The chain couples TRBV11-2 to TRBJ2-5; D gene ambiguous. Germline CDR1 is SGHAT and CDR2 is FQNNGV. V lost 2 bases and J lost 5, with 9 bases in between. The CDR3 contains 13 residues. CDR3 sequence (DNA): TGTGCCAGCAGCTTATCAGAGGCGGAGACCCAGTACTTC. Its protein product is CASSLSEAETQYF.